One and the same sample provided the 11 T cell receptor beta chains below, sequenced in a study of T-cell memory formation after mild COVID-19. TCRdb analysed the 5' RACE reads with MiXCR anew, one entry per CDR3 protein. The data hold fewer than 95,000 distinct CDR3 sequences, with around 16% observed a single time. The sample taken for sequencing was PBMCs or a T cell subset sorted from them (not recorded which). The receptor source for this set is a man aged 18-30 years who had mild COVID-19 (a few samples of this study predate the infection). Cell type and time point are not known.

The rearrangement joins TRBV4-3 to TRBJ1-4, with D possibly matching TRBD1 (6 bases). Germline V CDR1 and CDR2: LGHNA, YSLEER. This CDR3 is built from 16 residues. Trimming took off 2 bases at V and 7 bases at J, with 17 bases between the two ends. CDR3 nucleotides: TGCGCCAGCAGCCAAAAAAACAGGGCCCTTAGTGAAAAACTGTTTTTT. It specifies CASSQKNRALSEKLFF.

CDR3: CASSFTRGGPYEQYF. The CDR3, as DNA: TGTGCCAGCAGCTTCACAAGAGGGGGCCCCTACGAGCAGTACTTC. This chain uses TRBV7-9 with TRBJ2-7; 7 bases map to TRBD1. The CDR3 is 15 residues long. From germline, CDR1 is SEHNR and CDR2 FQNEAQ (reference sequence). The J segment lost 2 bases and the V segment lost 3 bases, leaving 7 bases of the junction unmatched.

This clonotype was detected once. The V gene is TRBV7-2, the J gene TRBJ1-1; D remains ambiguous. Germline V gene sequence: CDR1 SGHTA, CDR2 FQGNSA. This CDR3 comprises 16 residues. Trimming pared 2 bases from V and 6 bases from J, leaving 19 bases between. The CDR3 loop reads CASSLSAAPGSPEAFF. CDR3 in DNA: TGTGCCAGCAGCTTAAGTGCAGCCCCCGGATCCCCTGAAGCTTTCTTT. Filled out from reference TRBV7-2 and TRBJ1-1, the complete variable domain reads GAGVSQSPSNKVTEKGKDVELRCDPISGHTALYWYRQSLGQGLEFLIYFQGNSAPDKSGLPSDRFSAERTGGSVSTLTIQRTQQEDSAVYLCASSLSAAPGSPEAFFGQGTRLTVV.

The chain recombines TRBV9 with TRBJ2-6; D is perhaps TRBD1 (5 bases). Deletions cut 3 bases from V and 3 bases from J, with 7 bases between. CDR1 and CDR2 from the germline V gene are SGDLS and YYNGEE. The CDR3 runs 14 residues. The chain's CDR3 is CASSGQGGANVLTF. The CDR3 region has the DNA TGTGCCAGCAGCGGCCAGGGTGGGGCCAACGTCCTGACTTTC.

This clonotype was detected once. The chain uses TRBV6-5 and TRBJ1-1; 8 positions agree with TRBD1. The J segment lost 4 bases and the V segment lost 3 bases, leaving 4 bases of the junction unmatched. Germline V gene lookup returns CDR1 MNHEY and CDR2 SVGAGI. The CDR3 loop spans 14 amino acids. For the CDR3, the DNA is TGTGCCAGCAGTTATCAGACAGGGGTCACTGAAGCTTTCTTT. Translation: CASSYQTGVTEAFF.

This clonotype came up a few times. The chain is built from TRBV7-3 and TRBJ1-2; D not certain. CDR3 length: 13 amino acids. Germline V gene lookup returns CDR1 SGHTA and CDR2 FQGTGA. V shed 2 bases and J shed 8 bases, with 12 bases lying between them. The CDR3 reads CASSLWSGGGYTF. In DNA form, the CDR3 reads TGTGCCAGCAGCTTATGGTCAGGAGGAGGCTACACCTTC.

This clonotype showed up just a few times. The CDR3 DNA reads TGTGCCAGCAGCTTGACCGAGACCCAGTACTTC. Protein: CASSLTETQYF. The rearrangement uses TRBV5-5 and TRBJ2-5; D remains ambiguous. V lost 1 base to trimming and J lost 5 bases, with 3 bases between them. This CDR3 is 11 amino acids long. The germline V gene has CDR1 SGHKS and CDR2 YYEKEE (reference sequence).

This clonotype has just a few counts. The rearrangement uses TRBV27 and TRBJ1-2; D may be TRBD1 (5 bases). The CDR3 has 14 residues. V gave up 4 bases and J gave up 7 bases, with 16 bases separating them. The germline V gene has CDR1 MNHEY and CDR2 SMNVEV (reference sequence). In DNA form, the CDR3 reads TGTGCCAGCAGTTGGGACCCCGCCGCGGGTGGCTACACCTTC. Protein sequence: CASSWDPAAGGYTF.

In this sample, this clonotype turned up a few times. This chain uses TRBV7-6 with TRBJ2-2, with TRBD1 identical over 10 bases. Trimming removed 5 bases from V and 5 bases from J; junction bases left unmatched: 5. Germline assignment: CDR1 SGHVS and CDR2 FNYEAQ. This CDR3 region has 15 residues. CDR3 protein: CASSTRDRGTGELFF. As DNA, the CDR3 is TGTGCCAGCAGCACGAGGGACAGGGGTACCGGGGAGCTGTTTTTT.

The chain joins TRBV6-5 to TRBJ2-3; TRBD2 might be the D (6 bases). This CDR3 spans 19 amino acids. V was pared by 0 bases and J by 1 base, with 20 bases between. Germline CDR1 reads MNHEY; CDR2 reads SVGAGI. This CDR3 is CASSYSIRGSGVGTDTQYF. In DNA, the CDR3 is TGTGCCAGCAGTTACTCGATTCGGGGGTCGGGAGTGGGCACAGATACGCAGTATTTT.

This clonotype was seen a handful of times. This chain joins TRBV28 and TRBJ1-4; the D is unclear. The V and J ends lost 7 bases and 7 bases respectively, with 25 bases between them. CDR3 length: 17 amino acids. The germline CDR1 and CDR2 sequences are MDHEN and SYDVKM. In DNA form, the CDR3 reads TGTGCCAGCAACCCCGTCAGAGGTGGGGTCTTAGGTGAAAAACTGTTTTTT. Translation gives CASNPVRGGVLGEKLFF.